A single sample is the source of the 15 T cell receptor beta chains below, sequenced in a study of cytomegalovirus exposure and HLA in healthy donors. PCR involved 60 Vbeta and 13 Jbeta primers. Repertoires were generated with immunoSEQ multiplex PCR, while TCRdb's copy carries only in-frame clones and drops some. In the table there are over 150,000 clones, approximately 76% of which are singletons. Sequencing was carried out using PBMCs. The receptors stem from a man aged 60-69 years in good health and CMV-seronegative.

V gene TRBV18 combines with J gene TRBJ2-7, with D possibly matching TRBD1 (5 bases). Germline V CDR1 and CDR2: KGHSH, LQKENI. CDR3 size: 14 residues. The V end was cut by 3 bases, the J end by 1 base, with 10 bases between. Here the CDR3 DNA reads TGTGCCAGCTCACCGATGACAGAGTCCTACGAGCAGTACTTC. Encoded protein: CASSPMTESYEQYF.

V and J are TRBV27 and TRBJ2-7; a possible D gene is TRBD2 (6 bases). Trimming pared 3 bases from V and 5 bases from J, leaving 11 bases between. CDR3 length equals 13 residues. Germline V gene lookup returns CDR1 MNHEY and CDR2 SMNVEV (reference sequence). The CDR3 DNA reads TGTGCCAGCAGTTTCCCAGGGACTGACGAGCAGTACTTC. Translated, it gives CASSFPGTDEQYF.

This rearrangement joins TRBV27 to TRBJ2-2, with 14 positions matching TRBD2. This CDR3 is 17 amino acids long. In germline, CDR1 is MNHEY, CDR2 SMNVEV (reference sequence). The V segment lost 1 base and the J segment 7 bases; nucleotides outside the gene matches: 5. The CDR3, as DNA: TGTGCCAGCAGTTTATGGGGACTAGCGGGAGTGAACGGGGAGCTGTTTTTT. It translates to CASSLWGLAGVNGELFF.

The chain links TRBV9 to TRBJ2-2, with D possibly TRBD2 on 6 matching bases. V was clipped by 0 bases and J by 6 bases, with 12 bases between them. In germline, CDR1 is SGDLS, CDR2 YYNGEE. This CDR3 contains 15 residues. The CDR3 DNA sequence: TGTGCCAGCAGCGTAGCTCTGGGGGAGGCCGGGGAGCTGTTTTTT. Translation gives CASSVALGEAGELFF.

V and J are TRBV10-3 and TRBJ1-5; D may be TRBD1 (5 bases). Trimming removed 4 bases at V and 4 bases at J, with 11 bases between. Germline V gene lookup returns CDR1 ENHRY and CDR2 SYGVKD. This CDR3 comprises 14 residues. In nucleotides, the CDR3 is TGTGCCATCAGTGCGGAAAAGGGGAATCAGCCCCAGCATTTT. Encoded protein: CAISAEKGNQPQHF.

This sequence joins TRBV7-2 and TRBJ2-1; 8 bases agree with TRBD2. The CDR3 is made up of 16 amino acids. Germline lookup yields CDR1 SGHTA and CDR2 FQGNSA. J gave up 0 bases and V 4 bases, and 5 bases lay outside the gene matches. CDR3 in amino acids: CASSSAGTSSYNEQFF. The DNA for the CDR3 is TGTGCCAGCAGCTCCGCCGGGACTAGCTCCTACAATGAGCAGTTCTTC.

The chain uses TRBV18 and TRBJ2-7; 7 positions agree with TRBD1. V trimming: 6 bases; J trimming: 2 bases; junction bases outside the gene matches: 10. Germline V gene lookup returns CDR1 KGHSH and CDR2 LQKENI. This CDR3 is built from 15 residues. For the CDR3, the DNA is TGTGCCAGCTCCCCTAGTCAACAGGGGACCTACGAGCAGTACTTC. Its protein is CASSPSQQGTYEQYF.

CDR3 loop: CSVGDRAGQPQHF. The DNA of the CDR3 is TGCAGCGTTGGGGACAGGGCCGGTCAGCCCCAGCATTTT. The chain uses TRBV29-1 and TRBJ1-5; 9 bases match TRBD1. Germline-derived CDR1 and CDR2 are SQVTM and ANQGSEA. Trimming took 4 bases from V and 6 from J; bases not matched to a gene: 4. This CDR3 is built from 13 residues.

V and J are TRBV19 and TRBJ1-5; no definite D call. The germline V and J ends were trimmed by 6 bases and 10 bases, with 13 bases remaining between them. Germline values: CDR1 LNHDA, CDR2 SQIVND (reference sequence). The CDR3 contains 12 residues. CDR3 sequence reads: CASSIFPGPQHF. The CDR3 DNA reads TGTGCCAGTAGCATCTTCCCGGGACCCCAGCATTTT.

Only a few counts were recorded for this clone. The chain employs TRBV6-5 and TRBJ1-2, with a tentative D call TRBD1 (6 bases). The CDR3 is 12 residues long. Germline-derived CDR1 and CDR2 are MNHEY and SVGAGI. V lost 6 bases and J lost 5, with 10 bases in between. The CDR3 region has the DNA TGTGCCAGCAGCTCGGGACAATATGGCTACACCTTC. As protein: CASSSGQYGYTF.

The V and J genes are TRBV7-2 and TRBJ2-2; TRBD2 might be the D (5 bases). The CDR3 has 15 amino acids. V lost 1 base and J lost 4, with 10 bases in between. Per germline, CDR1 SGHTA and CDR2 FQGNSA. CDR3 region: CASSLVRGPTGELFF. Written as DNA, the CDR3 is TGTGCCAGCAGCTTAGTTCGGGGTCCCACCGGGGAGCTGTTTTTT.

This chain connects TRBV5-1 to TRBJ2-3, with D possibly matching TRBD2 (5 bases). The germline V gene has CDR1 SGHRS and CDR2 YFSETQ. The V end was cut by 0 bases, the J end by 6 bases, with 14 bases between. The CDR3 extends over 15 amino acids. The CDR3, as DNA: TGCGCCAGCAGCTTGGAACACCCCGGGGTGGATACGCAGTATTTT. Translating it yields CASSLEHPGVDTQYF.

This chain joins TRBV7-2 and TRBJ2-1, with 7 nucleotides matching TRBD2. J was trimmed by 3 bases and V by 1 base; bases with no gene match: 3. The CDR3 runs 15 residues. Germline-derived CDR1 and CDR2 are SGHTA and FQGNSA. The CDR3 loop reads CASSLGLADYNEQFF. CDR3 in DNA: TGTGCCAGCAGCTTAGGTCTAGCGGACTACAATGAGCAGTTCTTC.

This rearrangement joins TRBV5-4 to TRBJ2-3; 7 positions match TRBD1. The germline V gene has CDR1 SGHNT and CDR2 YYREEE (reference sequence). This CDR3 contains 15 residues. Trimming took 4 bases from V and 2 from J; bases not matched to a gene: 7. CDR3 sequence (DNA): TGTGCCAGCAGCGAACAGGGGCTTGCCACAGATACGCAGTATTTT. It translates to CASSEQGLATDTQYF.

The count of this clone is one. The rearrangement joins TRBV29-1 to TRBJ2-5, with D maybe TRBD1 (8 bases). This CDR3 has 16 amino acids. Germline CDR1 reads SQVTM; CDR2 reads ANQGSEA. V was clipped by 4 bases and J by 3 bases, with 21 bases between them. CDR3 in DNA: TGCAGCGTTGCTGGGGGGGACAGGCACCTCGAAGAGACCCAGTACTTC. Its translation: CSVAGGDRHLEETQYF.